The 32 T cell receptor beta chains below were found in one sample sequenced in a study of human versus mouse CDR3 diversity and MHC coevolution. TCRdb's table, derived via immunoSEQ multiplex PCR, lists solely in-frame clones and lacks some. In the table there are tens of thousands of clones, around 90% of which are singletons. The sample was naive CD4+ T cells from blood. Subset denoted: CD45RO-negative CD62L-positive naive CD4 T cells. All receptors come from a person between 25 and 75 years old in good health.

This chain connects TRBV30 to TRBJ2-3; TRBD2 might be the D (5 bases). Trimming took 3 bases from V and 3 from J, leaving 7 bases between them. The CDR3 length is 12 residues. Looked up from germline, CDR1 is GTSNPN and CDR2 is SVGIG (reference sequence). The CDR3 region has the DNA TGTGCCTGGAGGGGAGTTACAGATACGCAGTATTTT. It codes for CAWRGVTDTQYF. The complete variable domain, with remaining parts taken from reference TRBV30 and TRBJ2-3, reads SQTIHQWPATLVQPVGSPLSLECTVEGTSNPNLYWYRQAAGRGLQLLFYSVGIGQISSEVPQNLSASRPQDRQFILSSKKLLLSDSGFYLCAWRGVTDTQYFGPGTRLTVL.

The chain combines TRBV18 with TRBJ2-3; 7 bases are a match to TRBD1. Germline V gene data show CDR1 as KGHSH and CDR2 as LQKENI. The ends lost 2 bases at V and 0 bases at J; junction bases unmatched: 2. This CDR3 region has 15 residues. The CDR3 sequence: CASSPRQGSTDTQYF. CDR3 DNA: TGTGCCAGCTCACCAAGACAGGGAAGCACAGATACGCAGTATTTT.

The chain joins TRBV25-1 to TRBJ2-5, with 7 bases aligning to TRBD1. CDR3 length equals 13 residues. The J segment lost 7 bases and the V segment lost 0 bases, leaving 2 bases of the junction unmatched. Germline values: CDR1 MGHDK, CDR2 SYGVNS. DNA for the CDR3: TGTGCCAGCAGTGAATATTCAGGGGGGACCCAGTACTTC. Its protein is CASSEYSGGTQYF. Full variable domain (outside the CDR3, taken from reference TRBV25-1 and TRBJ2-5): EADIYQTPRYLVIGTGKKITLECSQTMGHDKMYWYQQDPGMELHLIHYSYGVNSTEKGDLSSESTVSRIRTEHFPLTLESARPSHTSQYLCASSEYSGGTQYFGPGTRLLVL.

The chain has TRBV9 and TRBJ2-2; 9 bases agree with TRBD1. The V segment lost 4 bases and the J segment 4 bases; nucleotides outside the gene matches: 5. Germline CDR1 is SGDLS and CDR2 is YYNGEE. The CDR3 extends over 15 amino acids. The chain's CDR3 is CASSLGTGFTGELFF. As DNA, the CDR3 is TGTGCCAGCAGCCTCGGGACAGGGTTCACCGGGGAGCTGTTTTTT.

The chain combines TRBV5-1 with TRBJ2-1; TRBD2 matches 15 bases. This CDR3 spans 19 amino acids. V trimming: 1 base; J trimming: 3 bases; junction bases outside the gene matches: 8. Germline assignment: CDR1 SGHRS and CDR2 YFSETQ. CDR3 region: CASSLHGTSGGTLYNEQFF. The CDR3 region has the DNA TGCGCCAGCAGCTTGCATGGGACTAGCGGGGGGACTCTCTACAATGAGCAGTTCTTC.

The V call is TRBV18, the J call TRBJ1-1; TRBD1 agrees at 8 bases. V dropped 3 bases and J dropped 2; count of bases not matched to a gene: 8. This CDR3 contains 16 residues. CDR1 is KGHSH and CDR2 is LQKENI in the germline V gene. The CDR3 loop is CASSPYAGGLNTEAFF. The CDR3 region has the DNA TGTGCCAGCTCACCCTACGCAGGGGGCCTCAACACTGAAGCTTTCTTT.

This sequence joins TRBV30 and TRBJ1-3; D remains unclear. CDR3 size: 13 residues. Trimming stripped 3 bases from V and 0 bases from J, with 6 bases between. Germline V gene lookup returns CDR1 GTSNPN and CDR2 SVGIG (reference sequence). Here the CDR3 reads CAWRLFSGNTIYF. The DNA for the CDR3 is TGTGCCTGGAGACTATTCTCTGGAAACACCATATATTTT.

The V gene is TRBV30, the J gene TRBJ2-3; 8 bases agree with TRBD1. Germline loops: CDR1 GTSNPN, CDR2 SVGIG (reference sequence). The CDR3 has 14 residues. Trimming removed 5 bases from V and 5 bases from J; junction bases left unmatched: 9. The CDR3 region is CAWGQGGIGDTQYF. CDR3 sequence (DNA): TGTGCCTGGGGACAGGGAGGAATAGGAGATACGCAGTATTTT.

This clone has just one count. This sequence joins TRBV7-3 and TRBJ2-6; tentatively, D is TRBD1 (5 bases). Per germline, CDR1 SGHTA and CDR2 FQGTGA. The CDR3 covers 15 residues. Trimming removed 4 bases at V and 4 bases at J, with 11 bases between. The DNA for the CDR3 is TGTGCCAGCAGCTCGACAGTCGACGGGGCCAACGTCCTGACTTTC. Its translation is CASSSTVDGANVLTF.

This clone occurred once. The CDR3 sequence: CASSPTGTGREKLFF. The CDR3 coding sequence is TGTGCCAGCAGCCCGACCGGGACAGGGAGAGAAAAACTGTTTTTT. The chain employs TRBV6-1 and TRBJ1-4, with 9 bases identical to TRBD1. This CDR3 contains 15 residues. With 6 bases clipped from V and 8 bases from J, the junction kept 10 bases outside the gene matches. The germline gives CDR1 MNHNS, CDR2 SASEGT.

J is TRBJ2-7 and V is TRBV7-2, with TRBD2 matching over 8 bases. The V gene's germline CDR1 is SGHTA and CDR2 FQGNSA. Losses at the gene ends were 5 bases for V and 4 bases for J; bases not matched to a gene: 13. This CDR3 spans 16 amino acids. The CDR3 DNA sequence: TGTGCCAGCAGCCCCGGACTAGCCGCCTTCGGTTACGAGCAGTACTTC. This translates into CASSPGLAAFGYEQYF. The whole variable domain, filled in from reference TRBV7-2 and TRBJ2-7, reads GAGVSQSPSNKVTEKGKDVELRCDPISGHTALYWYRQSLGQGLEFLIYFQGNSAPDKSGLPSDRFSAERTGGSVSTLTIQRTQQEDSAVYLCASSPGLAAFGYEQYFGPGTRLTVT.

V and J are TRBV4-1 and TRBJ2-7; TRBD2 matches at 8 bases. The germline V gene has CDR1 MGHRA and CDR2 YSYEKL. This CDR3 region has 17 residues. Losses at the gene ends were 0 bases for V and 3 bases for J; bases not matched to a gene: 10. DNA for the CDR3: TGCGCCAGCAGCCAAGATGGGTCTCGGGGGGGGCTCTACGAGCAGTACTTC. Translated, it gives CASSQDGSRGGLYEQYF.

The V gene is TRBV28, the J gene TRBJ2-1; the match to TRBD2 covers 7 bases. Trimming at V came to 5 bases and at J to 0 bases, leaving 7 bases not matched to a gene. This CDR3 spans 16 amino acids. The germline V gene has CDR1 MDHEN and CDR2 SYDVKM. This CDR3 is CASSPPSGRSYNEQFF. The CDR3 coding sequence is TGTGCCAGCAGTCCTCCTAGCGGACGCTCCTACAATGAGCAGTTCTTC.

V gene TRBV30 combines with J gene TRBJ2-7, with a possible D match to TRBD1 (6 bases). V lost 2 bases to trimming and J lost 8 bases, with 10 bases between them. The CDR3 contains 11 residues. Per the germline V gene, CDR1 is GTSNPN and CDR2 is SVGIG (reference sequence). CDR3 sequence: CAWSPQGQQYF. In DNA, the CDR3 is TGTGCCTGGAGTCCACAGGGCCAGCAGTACTTC.

This chain connects TRBV9 to TRBJ1-2, with D maybe TRBD1 (5 bases). The V gene lost 0 bases and the J gene lost 8 bases, with 17 bases spanning the gap. The CDR3 consists of 15 residues. Germline lookup yields CDR1 SGDLS and CDR2 YYNGEE. This CDR3 reads CASSVGPSGGSGYTF. DNA for the CDR3: TGTGCCAGCAGCGTAGGTCCGAGCGGGGGGAGCGGCTACACCTTC.

V gene TRBV5-1 combines with J gene TRBJ1-2; D is unresolved. The length of the CDR3 is 12 residues. Per the germline V gene, CDR1 is SGHRS and CDR2 is YFSETQ. V was pared by 4 bases and J by 2 bases, with 6 bases between. This chain's CDR3 is CASSGQNYGYTF. DNA for the CDR3: TGCGCCAGCAGCGGGCAGAACTATGGCTACACCTTC.

The chain joins TRBV27 to TRBJ2-2, with 7 bases identical to TRBD1. CDR3 length: 14 residues. Trimming took 8 bases from V and 5 from J; bases not matched to a gene: 8. The germline CDR1 and CDR2 sequences are MNHEY and SMNVEV (reference sequence). The CDR3 nucleotides are TGTGCCAGCCTTCGACAGGGTGGGACCGGGGAGCTGTTTTTT. It is translated as CASLRQGGTGELFF.

The V gene is TRBV29-1, the J gene TRBJ2-3; 7 bases match TRBD2. The CDR3 is 14 amino acids. The germline gives CDR1 SQVTM, CDR2 ANQGSEA. Trimming removed 3 bases from V and 0 bases from J; junction bases left unmatched: 3. DNA of the CDR3: TGCAGCGTTGATCAGCGGGGAAGCACAGATACGCAGTATTTT. Translating it yields CSVDQRGSTDTQYF.

This clone was counted a single time. The J gene is TRBJ2-7, the V gene TRBV6-1; TRBD2 is a possible D gene (5 bases). In germline, CDR1 is MNHNS, CDR2 SASEGT. The V end lost 7 bases, the J end lost 5 bases, and 18 bases lay between the germline ends. This CDR3 spans 14 amino acids. The CDR3 loop is CASIMTEAWHEQYF. The CDR3 DNA sequence: TGTGCCAGCATCATGACGGAGGCCTGGCACGAGCAGTACTTC.

The gene calls are TRBV28 and TRBJ2-7; a possible D gene is TRBD2 (5 bases). The CDR3 extends over 14 amino acids. The V end was cut by 2 bases, the J end by 7 bases, with 15 bases between. The germline gives CDR1 MDHEN, CDR2 SYDVKM. The CDR3 region is CASSLPTRGGEQYF. The CDR3 DNA follows: TGTGCCAGCAGTTTACCCACTAGAGGTGGGGAGCAGTACTTC.

This clone was seen a handful of times. J is TRBJ1-4 and V is TRBV19; 9 bases fit TRBD1. Per the germline V gene, CDR1 is LNHDA and CDR2 is SQIVND (reference sequence). CDR3 length: 14 amino acids. Trimming at V came to 6 bases and at J to 10 bases, leaving 9 bases not matched to a gene. DNA for the CDR3: TGTGCCAGTAGCAAGGGACAGGGCACTGGAAAACTGTTTTTT. Protein product: CASSKGQGTGKLFF. Full variable domain (rest looked up from reference TRBV19 and TRBJ1-4): DGGITQSPKYLFRKEGQNVTLSCEQNLNHDAMYWYRQDPGQGLRLIYYSQIVNDFQKGDIAEGYSVSREKKESFPLTVTSAQKNPTAFYLCASSKGQGTGKLFFGSGTQLSVL.

The V call is TRBV7-9, the J call TRBJ2-5, with 8 bases identical to TRBD1. Germline V gene data show CDR1 as SEHNR and CDR2 as FQNEAQ (reference sequence). V dropped 4 bases and J dropped 4; count of bases not matched to a gene: 2. The CDR3 is 13 residues long. The CDR3 coding sequence is TGTGCCAGCAGCTCAGGGGGCCGAGAGACCCAGTACTTC. It translates to CASSSGGRETQYF.

The genes are TRBV27 and TRBJ2-2; tentative D call: TRBD2 (6 bases). Trimming took 5 bases from V and 5 from J, leaving 15 bases between them. CDR1 is MNHEY and CDR2 is SMNVEV in the germline V gene (reference sequence). The CDR3 is made up of 15 amino acids. The CDR3 protein is CASSLISEGTGELFF. CDR3 in DNA: TGTGCCAGCAGTCTCATTTCGGAGGGGACCGGGGAGCTGTTTTTT.

This chain joins TRBV5-4 and TRBJ2-2; unclear D gene. The CDR3 runs 12 residues. Germline CDR1 reads SGHNT; CDR2 reads YYREEE (reference sequence). V gave up 4 bases and J gave up 2 bases, with 3 bases separating them. The CDR3 protein is CASSHNTGELFF. The DNA for the CDR3 is TGTGCCAGCAGCCATAACACCGGGGAGCTGTTTTTT. The full variable domain, in which reference TRBV5-4 and TRBJ2-2 provide the parts outside the CDR3, is ETGVTQSPTHLIKTRGQQVTLRCSSQSGHNTVSWYQQALGQGPQFIFQYYREEENGRGNFPPRFSGLQFPNYSSELNVNALELDDSALYLCASSHNTGELFFGEGSRLTVL.

The gene calls are TRBV2 and TRBJ2-1; no firm D call. This CDR3 region has 15 residues. With 10 bases removed from V and 3 bases from J, the gap between germline ends came to 19 bases. The germline gives CDR1 SNHLY, CDR2 FYNNEI. CDR3 DNA sequence: TGTGCCACCCGGTTTGGCGACACCAACTACAATGAGCAGTTCTTC. Its protein is CATRFGDTNYNEQFF.

The chain combines TRBV5-1 with TRBJ1-3; 8 nucleotides agree with TRBD1. Germline V gene data show CDR1 as SGHRS and CDR2 as YFSETQ. The CDR3 is made up of 16 amino acids. J gave up 1 base and V 4 bases, and 7 bases lay outside the gene matches. CDR3 coding DNA: TGCGCCAGCAGCCCCGGACAGGGTGTTTCTGGAAACACCATATATTTT. It is translated as CASSPGQGVSGNTIYF.

The chain uses TRBV2 and TRBJ2-7; D uncertain. Trimming removed 7 bases from V and 3 bases from J, with 4 bases in between. The CDR3 consists of 10 residues. CDR1 SNHLY and CDR2 FYNNEI come from the germline V gene. CDR3 nucleotides: TGTGCCAGCACCCTCTACGAGCAGTACTTC. Protein product: CASTLYEQYF.

The chain is built from TRBV7-9 and TRBJ1-2, with D maybe TRBD1 (6 bases). CDR1 is SEHNR, CDR2 FQNEAQ, per germline (reference sequence). The CDR3 runs 17 residues. The V and J ends lost 2 bases and 8 bases respectively, with 24 bases between them. The CDR3 reads CASSLTPRQVPEFGYTF. CDR3 bases: TGTGCCAGCAGCTTAACCCCCCGACAGGTCCCGGAGTTCGGCTACACCTTC.

This chain uses TRBV11-1 with TRBJ1-1; D is unclear. The CDR3 has 16 residues. Germline V gives CDR1 SGHAT, CDR2 FQDESV (reference sequence). Trimming pared 4 bases from V and 0 bases from J, leaving 15 bases between. The CDR3 sequence: CASSYAGGGLNTEAFF. In DNA form, the CDR3 reads TGTGCCAGCAGCTACGCTGGCGGAGGCTTGAACACTGAAGCTTTCTTT.

The chain recombines TRBV7-8 with TRBJ2-2; tentative D call: TRBD1 (5 bases). The V gene's germline CDR1 is SGHVS and CDR2 FQNEAQ. Trimming cost V 7 bases and J 2 bases, with 11 bases left between them. The CDR3 runs to 14 residues. In nucleotides, the CDR3 is TGTGCCAGCAATCCAGACAGAAACACCGGGGAGCTGTTTTTT. This sequence encodes CASNPDRNTGELFF.

V gene TRBV11-2 combines with J gene TRBJ2-2; tentative D call: TRBD2 (5 bases). The V gene lost 5 bases and the J gene lost 3 bases, with 22 bases spanning the gap. The CDR3 runs to 18 residues. Germline assignment: CDR1 SGHAT and CDR2 FQNNGV. The CDR3 DNA follows: TGTGCCAGCAGCCCACTAGTTACCCTCCTAGTCGACACCGGGGAGCTGTTTTTT. This codes for CASSPLVTLLVDTGELFF.

The V gene is TRBV6-1, the J gene TRBJ2-5; 7 bases line up with TRBD1. From germline, CDR1 is MNHNS and CDR2 SASEGT. The CDR3 loop spans 13 amino acids. V was pared by 8 bases and J by 8 bases, with 11 bases of the junction left unmatched. DNA for the CDR3: TGTGCCAGCGGCCGAGACAGGGTCGATACCCAGTACTTC. This sequence encodes CASGRDRVDTQYF.